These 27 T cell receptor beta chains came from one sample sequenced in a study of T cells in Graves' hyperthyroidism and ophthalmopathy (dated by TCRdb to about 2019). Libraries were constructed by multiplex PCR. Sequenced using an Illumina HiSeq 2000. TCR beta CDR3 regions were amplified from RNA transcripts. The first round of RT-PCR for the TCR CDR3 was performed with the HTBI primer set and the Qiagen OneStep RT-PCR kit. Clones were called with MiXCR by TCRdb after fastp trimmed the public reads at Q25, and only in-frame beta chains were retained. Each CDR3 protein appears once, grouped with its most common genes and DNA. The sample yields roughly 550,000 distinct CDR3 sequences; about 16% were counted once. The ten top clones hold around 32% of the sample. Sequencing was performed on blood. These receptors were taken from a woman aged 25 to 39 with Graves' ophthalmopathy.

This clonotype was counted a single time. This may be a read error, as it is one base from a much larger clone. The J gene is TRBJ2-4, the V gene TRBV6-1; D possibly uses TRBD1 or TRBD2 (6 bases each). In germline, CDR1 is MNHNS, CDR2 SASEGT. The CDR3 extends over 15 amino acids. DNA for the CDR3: TGTGCCAGCACCGAGGGGGGCCTAGCCAAAAGCATTCAGTACTTC. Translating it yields CASTEGGLAKSIQYF.

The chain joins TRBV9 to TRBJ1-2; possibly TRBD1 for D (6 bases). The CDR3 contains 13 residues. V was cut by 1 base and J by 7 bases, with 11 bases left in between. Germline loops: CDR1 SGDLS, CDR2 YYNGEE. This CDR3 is CASSVHLGAGYTF. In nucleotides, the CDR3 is TGTGCCAGCAGCGTACATTTGGGGGCTGGCTACACCTTC.

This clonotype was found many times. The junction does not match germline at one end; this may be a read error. Written as DNA, the CDR3 is TGTGCCAGCAGCGCAACCGGGACCGACTCCTCCGAGCAGTACTTC. This sequence encodes CASSATGTDSSEQYF. The chain couples TRBV9 to TRBJ2-7, with D tentatively TRBD1 or TRBD2 (5 bases each). CDR3 length: 15 residues. Germline V gene data show CDR1 as SGDLS and CDR2 as YYNGEE.

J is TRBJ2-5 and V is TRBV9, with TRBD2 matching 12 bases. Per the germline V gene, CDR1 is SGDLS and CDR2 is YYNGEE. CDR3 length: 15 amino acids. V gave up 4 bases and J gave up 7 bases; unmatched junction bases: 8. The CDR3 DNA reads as TGTGCCAGCAGCCCACGACTAGCGGGAGTTGGGACCCAGTACTTC. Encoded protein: CASSPRLAGVGTQYF.

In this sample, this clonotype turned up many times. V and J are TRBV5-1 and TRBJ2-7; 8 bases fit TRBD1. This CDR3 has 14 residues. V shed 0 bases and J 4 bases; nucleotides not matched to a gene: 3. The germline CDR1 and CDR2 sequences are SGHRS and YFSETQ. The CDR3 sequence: CASSLEQGGYEQYF. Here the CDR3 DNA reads TGCGCCAGCAGCTTGGAACAGGGGGGATACGAGCAGTACTTC. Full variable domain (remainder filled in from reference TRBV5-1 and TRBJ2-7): KAGVTQTPRYLIKTRGQQVTLSCSPISGHRSVSWYQQTPGQGLQFLFEYFSETQRNKGNFPGRFSGRQFSNSRSEMNVSTLELGDSALYLCASSLEQGGYEQYFGPGTRLTVT.

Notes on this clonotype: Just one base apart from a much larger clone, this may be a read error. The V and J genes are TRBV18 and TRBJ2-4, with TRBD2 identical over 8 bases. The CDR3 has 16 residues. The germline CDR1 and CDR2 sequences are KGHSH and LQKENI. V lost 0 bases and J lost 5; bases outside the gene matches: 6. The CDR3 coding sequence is TGTGCCAGCTCACCACCGGGGCGGGGGGAGCAAAACATTCAGTACTTC. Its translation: CASSPPGRGEQNIQYF.

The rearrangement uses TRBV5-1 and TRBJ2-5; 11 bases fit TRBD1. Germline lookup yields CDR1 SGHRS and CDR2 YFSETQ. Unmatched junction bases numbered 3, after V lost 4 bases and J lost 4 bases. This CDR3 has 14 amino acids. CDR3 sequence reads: CASSGGTGGETQYF. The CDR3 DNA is TGCGCCAGCAGCGGAGGGACAGGGGGAGAGACCCAGTACTTC.

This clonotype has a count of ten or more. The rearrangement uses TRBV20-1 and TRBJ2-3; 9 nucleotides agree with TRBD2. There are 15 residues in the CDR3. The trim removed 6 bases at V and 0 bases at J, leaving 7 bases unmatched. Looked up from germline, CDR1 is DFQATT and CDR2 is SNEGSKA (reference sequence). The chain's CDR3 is CSAILAGTSTDTQYF. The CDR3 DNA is TGCAGTGCCATTCTAGCGGGGACTAGCACAGATACGCAGTATTTT.

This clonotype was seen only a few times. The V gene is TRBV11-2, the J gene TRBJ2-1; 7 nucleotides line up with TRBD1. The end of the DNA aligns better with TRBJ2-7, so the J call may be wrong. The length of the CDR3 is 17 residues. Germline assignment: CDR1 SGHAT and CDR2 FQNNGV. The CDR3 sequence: CASRELLHRGYYNEQYF. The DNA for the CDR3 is TGTGCCAGCAGGGAACTTCTTCACAGGGGCTACTACAATGAGCAGTACTTC.

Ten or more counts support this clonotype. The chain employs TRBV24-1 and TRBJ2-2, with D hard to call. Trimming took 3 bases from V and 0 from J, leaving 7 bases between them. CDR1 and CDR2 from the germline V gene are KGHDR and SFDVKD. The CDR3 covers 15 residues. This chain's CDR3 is CATSDPKSNTGELFF. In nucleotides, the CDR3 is TGTGCCACCAGTGATCCCAAGTCGAACACCGGGGAGCTGTTTTTT.

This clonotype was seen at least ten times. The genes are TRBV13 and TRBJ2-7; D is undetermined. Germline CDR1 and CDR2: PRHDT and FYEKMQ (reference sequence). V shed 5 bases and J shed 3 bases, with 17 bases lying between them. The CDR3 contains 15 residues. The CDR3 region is CASSKEDGFIYEQYF. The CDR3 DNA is TGTGCCAGCAGCAAAGAGGACGGCTTCATCTACGAGCAGTACTTC.

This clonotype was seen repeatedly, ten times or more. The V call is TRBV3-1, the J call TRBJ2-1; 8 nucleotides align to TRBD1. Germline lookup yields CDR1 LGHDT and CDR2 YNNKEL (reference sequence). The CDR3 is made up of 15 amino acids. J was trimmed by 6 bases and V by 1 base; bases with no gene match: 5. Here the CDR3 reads CASSQGTGTLNEQFF. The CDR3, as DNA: TGTGCCAGCAGCCAAGGGACAGGGACCCTCAATGAGCAGTTCTTC.

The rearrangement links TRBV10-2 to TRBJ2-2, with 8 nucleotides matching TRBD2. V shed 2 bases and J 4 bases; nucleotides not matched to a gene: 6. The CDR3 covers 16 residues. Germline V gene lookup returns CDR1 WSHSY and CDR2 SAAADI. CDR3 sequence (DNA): TGCGCCAGCAGTGAGATCGCGGGAGGTGCCACCGGGGAGCTGTTTTTT. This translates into CASSEIAGGATGELFF.

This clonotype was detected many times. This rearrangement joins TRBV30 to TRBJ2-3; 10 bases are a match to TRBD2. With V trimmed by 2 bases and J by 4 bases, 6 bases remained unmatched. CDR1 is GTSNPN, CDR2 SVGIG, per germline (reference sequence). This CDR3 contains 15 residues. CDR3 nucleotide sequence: TGTGCCTGGAGTAAAAGCGGGAGGGGCTCAGATACGCAGTATTTT. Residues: CAWSKSGRGSDTQYF.

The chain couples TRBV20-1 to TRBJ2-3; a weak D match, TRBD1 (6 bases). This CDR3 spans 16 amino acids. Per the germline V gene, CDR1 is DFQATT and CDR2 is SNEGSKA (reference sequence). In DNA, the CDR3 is TGCAGCGTCCCACCCACGCAGGGGAATTGGACAGATACGCAGTATTTT. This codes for CSVPPTQGNWTDTQYF.

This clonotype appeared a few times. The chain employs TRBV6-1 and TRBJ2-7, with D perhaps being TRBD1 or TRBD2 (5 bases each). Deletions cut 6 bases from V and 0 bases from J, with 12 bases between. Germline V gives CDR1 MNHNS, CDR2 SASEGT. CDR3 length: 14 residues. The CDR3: CASRRGKGSYEQYF. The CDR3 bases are TGTGCCAGCAGGAGGGGCAAGGGCTCCTACGAGCAGTACTTC.

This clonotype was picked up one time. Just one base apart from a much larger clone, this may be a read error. CDR3 sequence (DNA): TGTGCCAGCAGCCCAAGGTCGGGGTTTCCCTACGAGCAGTACTTC. Protein product: CASSPRSGFPYEQYF. J is TRBJ2-7 and V is TRBV7-9, with D perhaps matching TRBD2 (5 bases). Trimming took off 5 bases at V and 2 bases at J, with 16 bases between the two ends. The CDR3 covers 15 residues. CDR1 SEHNR and CDR2 FQNEAQ come from the germline V gene (reference sequence).

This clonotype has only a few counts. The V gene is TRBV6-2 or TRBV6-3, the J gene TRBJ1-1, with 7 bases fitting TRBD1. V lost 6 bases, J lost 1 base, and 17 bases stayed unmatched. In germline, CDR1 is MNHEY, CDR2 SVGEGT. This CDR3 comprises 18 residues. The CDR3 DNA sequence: TGTGCCAGCAGGAGGACAGGCCTACCGGGCATAGAGAACACTGAAGCTTTCTTT. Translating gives CASRRTGLPGIENTEAFF.

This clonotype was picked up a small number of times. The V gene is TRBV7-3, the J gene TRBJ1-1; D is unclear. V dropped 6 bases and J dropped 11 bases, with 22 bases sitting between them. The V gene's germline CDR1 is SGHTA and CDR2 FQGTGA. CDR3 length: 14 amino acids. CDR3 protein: CASRIEVAGSPAFF. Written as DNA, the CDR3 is TGTGCCAGCAGGATAGAGGTTGCGGGTAGCCCGGCTTTCTTT.

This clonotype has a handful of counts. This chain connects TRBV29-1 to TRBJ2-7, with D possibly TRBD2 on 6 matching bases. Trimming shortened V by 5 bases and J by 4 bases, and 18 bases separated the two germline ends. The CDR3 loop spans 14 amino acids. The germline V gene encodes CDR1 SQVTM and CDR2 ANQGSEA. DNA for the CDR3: TGCAGCGTTCTCCTGACTAGTCCTCGGTACGAGCAGTACTTC. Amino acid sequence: CSVLLTSPRYEQYF.

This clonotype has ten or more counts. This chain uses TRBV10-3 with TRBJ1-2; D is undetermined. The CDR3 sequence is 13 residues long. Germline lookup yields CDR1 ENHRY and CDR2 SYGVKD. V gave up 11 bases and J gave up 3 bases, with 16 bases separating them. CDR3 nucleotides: TGTGCCCTTGGCTCCGACGGGGACTATGGCTACACCTTC. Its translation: CALGSDGDYGYTF.

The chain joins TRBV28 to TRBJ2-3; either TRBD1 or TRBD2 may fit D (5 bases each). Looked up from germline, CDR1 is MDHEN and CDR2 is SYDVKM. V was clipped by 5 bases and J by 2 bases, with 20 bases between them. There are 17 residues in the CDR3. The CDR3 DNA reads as TGTGCCAGCAGTCTACATGGGGCTAGCAGACCCACAGATACGCAGTATTTT. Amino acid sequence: CASSLHGASRPTDTQYF. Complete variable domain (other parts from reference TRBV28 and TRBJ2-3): DVKVTQSSRYLVKRTGEKVFLECVQDMDHENMFWYRQDPGLGLRLIYFSYDVKMKEKGDIPEGYSVSREKKERFSLILESASTNQTSMYLCASSLHGASRPTDTQYFGPGTRLTVL.

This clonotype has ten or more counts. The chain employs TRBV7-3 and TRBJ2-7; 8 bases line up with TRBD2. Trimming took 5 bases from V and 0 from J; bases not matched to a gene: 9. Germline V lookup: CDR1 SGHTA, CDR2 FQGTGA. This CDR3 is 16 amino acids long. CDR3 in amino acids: CASSPTSGSPSYEQYF. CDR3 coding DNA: TGTGCCAGCAGCCCGACGAGCGGGAGCCCCTCCTACGAGCAGTACTTC.

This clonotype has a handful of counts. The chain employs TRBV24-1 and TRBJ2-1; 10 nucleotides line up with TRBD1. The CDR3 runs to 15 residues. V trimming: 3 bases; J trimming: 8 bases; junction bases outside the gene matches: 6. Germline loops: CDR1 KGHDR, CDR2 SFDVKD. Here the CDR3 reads CATSDPGTGVDEQFF. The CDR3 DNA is TGTGCCACCAGTGATCCCGGGACAGGGGTAGATGAGCAGTTCTTC.

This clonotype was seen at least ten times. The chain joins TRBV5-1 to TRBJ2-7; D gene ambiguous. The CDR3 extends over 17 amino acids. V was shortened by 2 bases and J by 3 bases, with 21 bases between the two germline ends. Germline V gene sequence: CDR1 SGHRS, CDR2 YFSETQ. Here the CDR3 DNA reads TGCGCCAGCAGCTTTTGGGCGAGACTCACCGAGAACTACGAGCAGTACTTC. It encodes CASSFWARLTENYEQYF.

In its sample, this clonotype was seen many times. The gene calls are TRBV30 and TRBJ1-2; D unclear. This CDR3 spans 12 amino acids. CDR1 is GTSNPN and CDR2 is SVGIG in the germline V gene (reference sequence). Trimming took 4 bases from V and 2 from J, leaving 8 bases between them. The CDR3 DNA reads TGTGCCTGGACAGTTTCAAACTATGGCTACACCTTC. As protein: CAWTVSNYGYTF.

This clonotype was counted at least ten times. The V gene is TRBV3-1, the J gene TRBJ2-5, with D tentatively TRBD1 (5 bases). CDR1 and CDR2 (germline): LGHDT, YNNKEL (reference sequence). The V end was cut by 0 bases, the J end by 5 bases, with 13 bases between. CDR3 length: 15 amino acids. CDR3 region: CASSQEYWKGETQYF. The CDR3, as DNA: TGTGCCAGCAGCCAAGAATACTGGAAGGGGGAGACCCAGTACTTC.